Sequencing of this TCR beta chain was carried out in a study of spatial heterogeneity in lung cancer. Looking at the study overall: As counted in raw reads, each unique TCR and UMI combination appeared more than ten times on average.

V was pared by 2 bases and J by 5 bases, with 5 bases of the junction left unmatched. Germline V gene sequence: CDR1 MNHEY, CDR2 SMNVEV (reference sequence). The CDR3 covers 15 residues. Time point meaning: blood at routine non-recurrence follow-up after resection. Tumor, nontumor lung or frozen PBMC supplied whole RNA that was sequenced unsorted. MiXCR, run by TCRdb on the 5' RACE reads, gives a single entry per CDR3 protein. Among roughly 120,000 distinct CDR3 sequences, roughly an eighth were seen once, and the ten largest hold 15% to 20%. J is TRBJ2-3 and V is TRBV27, with TRBD2 matching over 9 bases. The clonotype was recovered from a male donor with early-stage non-small cell lung cancer. Specimen: PBMCs, collected at follow-up. The CDR3 region has the DNA TGTGCCAGCAGTTTAGCGGGGGGGCCCATAGATACGCAGTATTTT. Translating it yields CASSLAGGPIDTQYF.